Each of the 7 T cell receptor beta chains below was sequenced from the same sample in a study of CD8+CD57+ T cells in acquired aplastic anemia. Patients selected for sequencing had displayed CD8+CD57+ cell expansion by flow cytometry. TCR beta VDJ and CDR3 were profiled, and genomic DNA was the template. One entry per CDR3 protein, called by TCRdb with MiXCR from the reads. Of approximately 190,000 distinct CDR3 sequences detected, more than 45% appear once; the ten largest clones hold around 9.7%. Sequencing used sorted CD4+, CD8+, or CD8+CD57+ T cells (not recorded which) from PBMCs. The receptors originated from a human donor with aplastic anemia.

This clonotype was counted at least ten times. J is TRBJ2-5 and V is TRBV30; TRBD2 might be the D (6 bases). The CDR3 spans 13 residues. Trimming pared 5 bases from V and 9 bases from J, leaving 19 bases between. The germline V gene has CDR1 GTSNPN and CDR2 SVGIG (reference sequence). The CDR3 is CAWGGTDGMAQYF. CDR3 nucleotides: TGTGCCTGGGGGGGGACCGACGGTATGGCCCAGTACTTC.

In this sample, this clonotype turned up many times. The V gene is TRBV12-3 or TRBV12-4, the J gene TRBJ2-3; TRBD2 matches at 14 bases. With V trimmed by 8 bases and J by 7 bases, 5 bases remained unmatched. The length of the CDR3 is 14 residues. The CDR3 region has the DNA TGTGCCAGCGGGGGGACTAGCGGGAGAAATACGCAGTATTTT. The encoded protein is CASGGTSGRNTQYF.

This clonotype has at least ten counts. The chain uses TRBV10-1 and TRBJ2-5; D is ambiguous. V lost 0 bases and J lost 1, with 3 bases in between. The CDR3 sequence is 13 residues long. Germline V gene lookup returns CDR1 WNHNN and CDR2 SYGVQD (reference sequence). The CDR3 DNA is TGCGCCAGCAGTGAGTCGGGCCAAGAGACCCAGTACTTC. Amino acid sequence: CASSESGQETQYF.

The chain links TRBV7-9 to TRBJ1-2, with a tentative D call TRBD1 (6 bases). The V and J ends lost 5 bases and 4 bases respectively, with 11 bases between them. The CDR3 extends over 13 amino acids. The V gene's germline CDR1 is SEHNR and CDR2 FQNEAQ (reference sequence). In nucleotides, the CDR3 is TGTGCCAGCAGCCAAGGACAGACCTATGGCTACACCTTC. Protein product: CASSQGQTYGYTF.

The rearrangement joins TRBV5-4 to TRBJ2-1; D possibly corresponds to TRBD2 (5 bases). The CDR3 has 14 amino acids. V was shortened by 7 bases and J by 5 bases, with 16 bases between the two germline ends. CDR1 is SGHNT, CDR2 YYREEE, per germline (reference sequence). In nucleotides, the CDR3 is TGTGCCAGCGGCCAGGAGGTAACAAACAATGAGCAGTTCTTC. Amino acids: CASGQEVTNNEQFF.

V gene TRBV24-1 combines with J gene TRBJ2-3; D uncertain. The CDR3 consists of 13 residues. The V end was cut by 6 bases, the J end by 0 bases, with 6 bases between. Germline CDR1 reads KGHDR; CDR2 reads SFDVKD. The CDR3 is CATSLDSTDTQYF. Written as DNA, the CDR3 is TGTGCCACCAGTCTGGACAGCACAGATACGCAGTATTTT.

This chain connects TRBV10-3 to TRBJ2-6; a weak D match, TRBD1 (6 bases). V shed 6 bases and J shed 4 bases, with 13 bases lying between them. Germline CDR1 reads ENHRY; CDR2 reads SYGVKD. The CDR3 runs to 15 residues. The CDR3 loop is CAIRRTGPGANVLTF. In DNA, the CDR3 is TGTGCCATCAGACGCACAGGGCCCGGGGCCAACGTCCTGACTTTC.